Listed below are T cell receptor beta chains from one sample, sequenced in a study of identical twins. TCRdb re-analysed the 5' RACE reads in MiXCR, keeping a single row per CDR3 protein. The table includes hundreds of thousands of distinct CDR3 sequences, 8.6% detected once. The data were also submitted as part of a second study, on yellow fever vaccine responses in identical twins.

Sequencing was performed on PBMCs. The receptors were sampled from a woman younger than 30 in good health. CDR3s include the opening cysteine and the closing phenylalanine or tryptophan. Fields, in order: J gene, V gene, CDR3 protein.

TRBJ2-1 TRBV5-1 CASSLEDTNEQFF
TRBJ2-5 TRBV7-2 CASRNEETQYF
TRBJ2-5 TRBV19 CASSRTYRRDQETQYF
TRBJ2-5 TRBV3-1 CASSPTGTRGETQYF
TRBJ2-3 TRBV10-3 CAISERETDTQYF
TRBJ2-1 TRBV24-1 CATSDLPSGGRAYNEQFF
TRBJ2-1 TRBV7-8 CASSLGTGGLAGDTEQFF
TRBJ2-1 TRBV5-1 CASSLRGLGTGGNEQFF
TRBJ2-3 TRBV11-2 CASSLWDRGTFSTDTQYF
TRBJ1-1 TRBV6-5 CASSYFYSDRTNTEAFF
TRBJ2-2 TRBV25-1 CASSTPGGTGELFF
TRBJ2-7 TRBV28 CASSLFGDENEQYF
TRBJ1-4 TRBV3-1 CASSHLWKEKLFF
TRBJ2-1 TRBV20-1 CSAEGLAVEQFF
TRBJ2-7 TRBV20-1 CSALQGREQYF
TRBJ2-7 TRBV19 CASSKTGTDYEQYF
TRBJ2-5 TRBV3-1 CASSRMGSRGQETQYF
TRBJ2-7 TRBV4-2 CASSQDRGGIYEQYF
TRBJ2-5 TRBV20-1 CSARVGQGASVGLAGGAETQYF
TRBJ2-2 TRBV3-1 CASSQRQAGGQVNGELFF
TRBJ2-2 TRBV7-8 CASSFPRDRENTGELFF
TRBJ2-3 TRBV9 CASSVVGQGVTDTQYF
TRBJ2-5 TRBV12-3/TRBV12-4 CASSFRTSGELGTQYF
TRBJ1-1 TRBV5-1 CASTLSGSHGNTEAFF
TRBJ2-5 TRBV4-1 CASSQERYPGLAGWETQYF
TRBJ1-6 TRBV9 CASSVAARGADSPLHF
TRBJ2-7 TRBV4-3 CASSQDGGTSYEQYF
TRBJ2-5 TRBV18 CASSRGLDPETQYF
TRBJ2-7 TRBV7-9 CASSLVNDRGEQYF
TRBJ2-1 TRBV20-1 CSARGLTNNEQFF
TRBJ2-7 TRBV3-1 CASSQGLAGQYF
TRBJ2-7 TRBV10-3 CAISESIGVVMQYF
TRBJ2-3 TRBV12-3/TRBV12-4 CASSPRGQAGSDTQYF
TRBJ1-1 TRBV6-1 CASRAQGWSTEAFF
TRBJ2-4 TRBV5-1 CASSTGQGGDIQYF
TRBJ1-6 TRBV6-1 CASSAEHGSPLHF
TRBJ2-7 TRBV11-2 CASSLDSSGAPNPYEQYF
TRBJ1-5 TRBV6-5 CASKNSNQPQHF
TRBJ1-1 TRBV5-1 CASSTPSSMGTEAFF
TRBJ1-6 TRBV29-1 CSARSSYNSPLHF
TRBJ2-7 TRBV12-3/TRBV12-4 CASTRSTAYEQYF